One sample yielded the 26 T cell receptor beta chains listed below, sequenced in a study of regulatory T cells in long-lasting Graves disease. Time point denoted: persistent/refractory GD, antithyroid drugs over 5 years with positive TRAb. With RNA extracted from PBMCs as input, the TCR library was made. iRepertoire HTBI primers and Arm-PCR of CDR3 regions built TCR beta libraries. TCRdb itself ran the multiplex PCR reads through MiXCR, one entry per CDR3 protein. In the table there are 300,000 or so distinct CDR3 sequences, roughly a fifth of which are singletons. The material was peripheral blood mononuclear cells (PBMCs), obtained when the disease was refractory, from a patient treated with antithyroid drugs. The receptors stem from a female donor with Graves disease.

Points on this clonotype: One junction end disagrees with the germline gene, perhaps due to a read error. The V and J genes are TRBV6-5 and TRBJ1-3, with TRBD1 matching 7 bases. CDR3 length equals 14 residues. The germline V gene has CDR1 MNHEY and CDR2 SVGAGI. The CDR3 DNA reads as TGTGCCAGCAGTTATCTGGACAGGAGAAACACCATACATTTT. The encoded protein is CASSYLDRRNTIHF.

In its sample, this clonotype was seen a few times. The CDR3 nucleotides read TGTGCCAGCAGTTACACCCGACAGGGGCCTCGCAATCAGCCCCAGCATTTT. Translating gives CASSYTRQGPRNQPQHF. The chain uses TRBV6-2 or TRBV6-3 and TRBJ1-5, with 8 bases that match TRBD1. Germline V gives CDR1 MNHEY, CDR2 SVGEGT. The CDR3 runs to 17 residues. The V and J ends lost 2 bases and 2 bases, in that order; junction bases with no gene match: 8.

The V gene is TRBV9, the J gene TRBJ1-4; 8 bases map to TRBD1. Germline lookup yields CDR1 SGDLS and CDR2 YYNGEE. The CDR3 sequence is 15 residues long. After removal of 4 bases from V and 4 bases from J, the junction contained 6 bases not matched to a gene. CDR3 sequence reads: CASSSGQAGNEKLFF. Written as DNA, the CDR3 is TGTGCCAGCAGCTCGGGACAGGCGGGTAATGAAAAACTGTTTTTT.

This clonotype was detected many times. This chain joins TRBV28 and TRBJ2-5; D may be TRBD2 (6 bases). With 1 base removed from V and 3 bases from J, the gap between germline ends came to 12 bases. The CDR3 runs 15 residues. Germline CDR1 and CDR2: MDHEN and SYDVKM. The CDR3 loop reads CASSLSLALEETQYF. CDR3 nucleotide sequence: TGTGCCAGCAGTTTATCGCTAGCGTTAGAAGAGACCCAGTACTTC.

As regards this clonotype: An end of the junction differs from the germline gene, which may be a read error. The V and J genes are TRBV19 and TRBJ1-5; the D gene is possibly TRBD1 (5 bases). The CDR3 spans 16 residues. CDR1 and CDR2 (germline): LNHDA, SQIVND (reference sequence). The CDR3 reads CASSTNQGESNRPQHF. Written as DNA, the CDR3 is TGTGCCAGTAGTACCAATCAGGGAGAAAGCAATCGGCCCCAGCATTTT.

There are many counts of this clonotype. The rearrangement joins TRBV2 to TRBJ1-5; no clear D gene. V was clipped by 7 bases and J by 7 bases, with 17 bases between them. The CDR3 runs 14 residues. Germline V gives CDR1 SNHLY, CDR2 FYNNEI. CDR3 sequence (DNA): TGTGCCAGCACTAGAAACGGCCCGGGGCAGCCCCAGCATTTT. Protein: CASTRNGPGQPQHF. Complete variable domain (other parts from reference TRBV2 and TRBJ1-5): EPEVTQTPSHQVTQMGQEVILRCVPISNHLYFYWYRQILGQKVEFLVSFYNNEISEKSEIFDDQFSVERPDGSNFTLKIRSTKLEDSAMYFCASTRNGPGQPQHFGDGTRLSIL.

This clonotype was found once. The gene calls are TRBV12-3 or TRBV12-4 and TRBJ2-3; TRBD2 aligns across 9 bases. The J segment lost 2 bases and the V segment lost 5 bases, leaving 2 bases of the junction unmatched. The CDR3 sequence is 14 residues long. In nucleotides, the CDR3 is TGTGCCAGCAGTGGGACTAGCCACACAGATACGCAGTATTTT. This gives the protein CASSGTSHTDTQYF.

This clonotype was observed at least ten times. V is TRBV5-1 and J is TRBJ1-5, with D perhaps TRBD1 (5 bases). Germline lookup yields CDR1 SGHRS and CDR2 YFSETQ. With 4 bases removed from V and 9 bases from J, the gap between germline ends came to 14 bases. The CDR3 has 13 amino acids. CDR3 in DNA: TGCGCCAGCAGCCCAGAGGGGTCCGGGCCCCAGCATTTT. This sequence encodes CASSPEGSGPQHF.

This clonotype was found many times. This chain connects TRBV2 to TRBJ2-5; 12 bases are shared with TRBD2. CDR1 and CDR2 from the germline V gene are SNHLY and FYNNEI. J gave up 1 base and V 6 bases, and 6 bases lay outside the gene matches. The CDR3 is made up of 16 amino acids. The CDR3: CASRVLAGGAQETQYF. The CDR3 nucleotides read TGTGCCAGCAGAGTACTAGCGGGGGGAGCCCAAGAGACCCAGTACTTC.

This clonotype was seen ten or more times. This chain links TRBV12-3 or TRBV12-4 with TRBJ1-1, with D uncertain. V was clipped by 3 bases and J by 2 bases, with 10 bases between them. This CDR3 is built from 14 residues. DNA of the CDR3: TGTGCCAGCAGTTTTAGGCACCTAAACACTGAAGCTTTCTTT. Its protein is CASSFRHLNTEAFF.

This clonotype is medium-sized in the sample. This sequence joins TRBV12-3 or TRBV12-4 and TRBJ2-6; the D gene is possibly TRBD2 (5 bases). CDR3 length: 17 amino acids. The germline V and J ends were trimmed by 5 bases and 0 bases, with 14 bases remaining between them. The CDR3 loop is CASSPGWLSSGANVLTF. The CDR3 DNA reads as TGTGCCAGCAGTCCGGGATGGCTTAGCTCTGGGGCCAACGTCCTGACTTTC.

The sample holds many counts of this clonotype. This chain links TRBV28 with TRBJ1-5; no reliable D call. Germline CDR1 is MDHEN and CDR2 is SYDVKM. V lost 6 bases and J 0 bases, leaving 6 bases between the germline ends. CDR3 length: 13 residues. CDR3 sequence reads: CASSLISNQPQHF. The CDR3 bases are TGTGCCAGCAGCCTTATTAGCAATCAGCCCCAGCATTTT.

The table lists this clonotype with many counts. This CDR3 reads CASGLDNRLAEVVGIAKNIQYF. CDR3 DNA: TGTGCTAGTGGTTTGGACAACCGACTAGCGGAAGTAGTGGGGATAGCCAAAAACATTCAGTACTTC. The chain uses TRBV12-5 and TRBJ2-4; TRBD2 matches at 9 bases. From germline, CDR1 is LGHNT and CDR2 FRNRAP. V was clipped by 1 base and J by 0 bases; unmatched bases: 19. This CDR3 region has 22 residues.

The chain recombines TRBV27 with TRBJ2-7; 9 nucleotides line up with TRBD1. In germline, CDR1 is MNHEY, CDR2 SMNVEV (reference sequence). Trimming cost V 3 bases and J 6 bases; bases outside gene matches: 6. The CDR3 has 14 amino acids. The CDR3 protein is CASSLVGQGFEQYF. In DNA form, the CDR3 reads TGTGCCAGCAGTTTGGTTGGACAGGGGTTCGAGCAGTACTTC.

The genes are TRBV6-1 and TRBJ2-7, with TRBD1 matching 10 bases. V shed 10 bases, J shed 9 bases, and the junction held 12 bases outside the gene matches. CDR1 and CDR2 from the germline V gene are MNHNS and SASEGT. This CDR3 is 13 amino acids long. The CDR3 region is CATSGQGGSWQYF. CDR3 nucleotide sequence: TGTGCCACCTCAGGACAGGGGGGGTCATGGCAGTACTTC.

At least ten counts were recorded for this clonotype. V and J are TRBV27 and TRBJ1-4; the D is unclear. Trimming took off 5 bases at V and 5 bases at J, with 12 bases between the two ends. Per the germline V gene, CDR1 is MNHEY and CDR2 is SMNVEV (reference sequence). The CDR3 sequence is 14 residues long. The CDR3 region has the DNA TGTGCCAGCAGTCGCCGGGCCATCAATGAAAAACTGTTTTTT. Translated, it gives CASSRRAINEKLFF.

This sequence joins TRBV19 and TRBJ1-6; D may be TRBD1 (5 bases). V gave up 4 bases and J gave up 8 bases, with 12 bases separating them. The germline V gene encodes CDR1 LNHDA and CDR2 SQIVND (reference sequence). This CDR3 has 14 residues. This CDR3 is CASSKRDGHSPLHF. DNA for the CDR3: TGTGCCAGTAGTAAGCGGGACGGCCATTCACCCCTCCACTTT.

This clonotype was recorded a few times. V and J are TRBV30 and TRBJ1-5, with D possibly being TRBD1 (6 bases). The CDR3 is 15 residues long. Germline V lookup: CDR1 GTSNPN, CDR2 SVGIG (reference sequence). V shed 0 bases and J shed 4 bases, with 13 bases lying between them. The CDR3 loop reads CAWSVGGAGNQPQHF. Written as DNA, the CDR3 is TGTGCCTGGAGTGTAGGGGGGGCTGGTAATCAGCCCCAGCATTTT.

Ten or more counts support this clonotype. The chain combines TRBV2 with TRBJ1-1; 8 nucleotides line up with TRBD1. This CDR3 contains 16 residues. The germline CDR1 and CDR2 sequences are SNHLY and FYNNEI. V trimming: 8 bases; J trimming: 0 bases; junction bases outside the gene matches: 11. The CDR3 here is CASGTWPGQVNTEAFF. CDR3 nucleotides: TGTGCCAGCGGGACGTGGCCGGGACAGGTGAACACTGAAGCTTTCTTT.

This clonotype showed up many times. The rearrangement links TRBV2 to TRBJ2-3; D is uncertain. Germline CDR1 and CDR2: SNHLY and FYNNEI. Trimming took off 6 bases at V and 2 bases at J, with 18 bases between the two ends. CDR3 length equals 16 residues. The chain's CDR3 is CASRGPIRHVTDTQYF. The CDR3 DNA sequence: TGTGCCAGCAGAGGACCCATTCGCCATGTCACAGATACGCAGTATTTT.

This clonotype has at least ten counts. This chain links TRBV27 with TRBJ1-2; possibly TRBD1 for D (6 bases). This CDR3 is 16 amino acids long. Trimming pared 1 base from V and 3 bases from J, leaving 15 bases between. Germline CDR1 and CDR2: MNHEY and SMNVEV (reference sequence). The CDR3 sequence: CASSLLGRDKDYGYTF. The CDR3 DNA follows: TGTGCCAGCAGTTTATTAGGTCGGGACAAAGACTATGGCTACACCTTC.

The chain couples TRBV5-1 to TRBJ2-7; a weak D match, TRBD2 (7 bases). V lost 4 bases to trimming and J lost 4 bases, with 21 bases between them. The germline V gene encodes CDR1 SGHRS and CDR2 YFSETQ. The CDR3 contains 16 residues. CDR3 sequence reads: CASSQESGTLPYEQYF. The CDR3 DNA sequence: TGCGCCAGCAGCCAAGAGAGCGGGACACTTCCTTACGAGCAGTACTTC.

The J gene is TRBJ1-2, the V gene TRBV9, with TRBD1 identical over 7 bases. With 3 bases clipped from V and 1 base from J, the junction kept 12 bases outside the gene matches. CDR1 and CDR2 from the germline V gene are SGDLS and YYNGEE. This CDR3 contains 17 residues. The CDR3 DNA follows: TGTGCCAGCAGCGCAACAAGCACAGGGGAGGGTAACTATGGCTACACCTTC. Translating gives CASSATSTGEGNYGYTF.

The sample holds a few counts of this clonotype. The genes are TRBV14 and TRBJ2-5, with D unresolved. Trimming stripped 1 base from V and 4 bases from J, with 13 bases between. Germline values: CDR1 SGHDN, CDR2 FVKESK. The CDR3 contains 15 residues. The CDR3 bases are TGTGCCAGCAGCCAAGCCCCGACGAGTGGAGAGACCCAGTACTTC. Translation gives CASSQAPTSGETQYF.

The table lists this clonotype with many counts. V gene TRBV25-1 combines with J gene TRBJ1-2, with 8 bases fitting TRBD1. Trimming cost V 3 bases and J 2 bases; bases outside gene matches: 11. CDR1 is MGHDK and CDR2 is SYGVNS in the germline V gene. There are 17 residues in the CDR3. CDR3 DNA: TGTGCCAGCAGTGACCCCGGACAGGGAGGAAAAAACTATGGCTACACCTTC. The encoded protein is CASSDPGQGGKNYGYTF.

This clonotype was counted ten times or more. The chain joins TRBV28 to TRBJ2-2; TRBD2 matches 11 bases. The CDR3 length is 16 residues. J gave up 6 bases and V 2 bases, and 5 bases lay outside the gene matches. Per germline, CDR1 MDHEN and CDR2 SYDVKM. The chain's CDR3 is CASSLARGLAAGELFF. The CDR3 DNA is TGTGCCAGCAGTTTAGCGAGGGGACTAGCGGCCGGGGAGCTGTTTTTT. The full variable domain, with the rest looked up from reference TRBV28 and TRBJ2-2, is DVKVTQSSRYLVKRTGEKVFLECVQDMDHENMFWYRQDPGLGLRLIYFSYDVKMKEKGDIPEGYSVSREKKERFSLILESASTNQTSMYLCASSLARGLAAGELFFGEGSRLTVL.